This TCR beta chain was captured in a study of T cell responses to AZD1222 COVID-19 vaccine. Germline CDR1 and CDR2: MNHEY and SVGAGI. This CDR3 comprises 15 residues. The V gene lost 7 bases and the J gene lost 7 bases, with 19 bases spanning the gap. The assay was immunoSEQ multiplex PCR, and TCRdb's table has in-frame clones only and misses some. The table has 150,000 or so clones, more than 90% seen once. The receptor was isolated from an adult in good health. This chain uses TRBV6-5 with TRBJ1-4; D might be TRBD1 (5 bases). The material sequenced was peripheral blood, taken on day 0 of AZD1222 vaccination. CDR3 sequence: CASTGQLGVGEKLFF. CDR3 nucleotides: TGTGCCAGCACCGGACAATTGGGGGTTGGTGAAAAACTGTTTTTT.